This T cell receptor beta chain was obtained from a study of T cells after yellow fever vaccination. Findings of the study overall: Weaker overall was a secondary response that nonetheless peaked faster, on day 5 versus 15. In FACS-sorted repertoires, abundant clonotypes from the bulk population could appear as contaminants.

The study made its TCR cDNA through 5'RACE template switching. That step introduced a universal primer site along with UMIs. TCRdb independently ran MiXCR on the 5' RACE reads; one entry per CDR3 protein. The sample carries 300,000 to 400,000 distinct CDR3 sequences, approximately 13% recorded once. Germline CDR1 is SGHAT and CDR2 is FQNNGV. V shed 6 bases, J shed 5 bases, and the junction held 8 bases outside the gene matches. There are 15 residues in the CDR3. This clonotype was detected only a few times. Its antigen is as yet unknown. The sequence was obtained from a man in his late teens or twenties who received the YFV17D yellow fever vaccine. The chain couples TRBV11-2 to TRBJ2-5; TRBD2 matches at 11 bases. This material consisted of CD4+ T cells sorted from PBMCs, taken 15 days after the yellow fever booster vaccination. The CDR3 DNA reads TGTGCCAGCAGAGGGACTAGCGGCTCCAGGGAGACCCAGTACTTC. Translating it yields CASRGTSGSRETQYF.